This T cell receptor beta chain originates from a study of regulatory T cells in long-lasting Graves disease. About the study: Graves' cases, newly diagnosed, had used antithyroid drugs under 3 months.

The TCR beta library used iRepertoire HTBI primers with Arm-PCR amplification of CDR3. TCRdb fed the multiplex PCR reads into MiXCR, producing one record per CDR3 protein. The sample has some 400,000 distinct CDR3 sequences; under 15% are singletons. The sample's time point: newly diagnosed GD, antithyroid drugs for less than 3 months. The TCR library was made from RNA that had been extracted from PBMCs in TRIzol. This clonotype was observed at least ten times. The CDR3 extends over 15 amino acids. CDR1 and CDR2 from the germline V gene are DFQATT and SNEGSKA (reference sequence). After removal of 4 bases from V and 2 bases from J, the junction contained 10 bases not matched to a gene. These data were likewise used in another study, on T cells in Graves' hyperthyroidism and ophthalmopathy. That source adds: The study based diagnoses on clinical symptoms, serum thyroxine and TRAb, thyroid ultrasound and orbital computed tomography. Progression to ophthalmopathy was predicted a median of 6.5 months early.

This clonotype was sampled from a woman under 40 with Graves disease. The chain employs TRBV20-1 and TRBJ1-1; TRBD1 matches at 7 bases. The sample here was peripheral blood mononuclear cells (PBMCs), taken at new diagnosis, from a patient treated with antithyroid drugs. CDR3 nucleotide sequence: TGCAGTGCTACCCGTTTCGGGACAGTTAACACTGAAGCTTTCTTT. As protein: CSATRFGTVNTEAFF.